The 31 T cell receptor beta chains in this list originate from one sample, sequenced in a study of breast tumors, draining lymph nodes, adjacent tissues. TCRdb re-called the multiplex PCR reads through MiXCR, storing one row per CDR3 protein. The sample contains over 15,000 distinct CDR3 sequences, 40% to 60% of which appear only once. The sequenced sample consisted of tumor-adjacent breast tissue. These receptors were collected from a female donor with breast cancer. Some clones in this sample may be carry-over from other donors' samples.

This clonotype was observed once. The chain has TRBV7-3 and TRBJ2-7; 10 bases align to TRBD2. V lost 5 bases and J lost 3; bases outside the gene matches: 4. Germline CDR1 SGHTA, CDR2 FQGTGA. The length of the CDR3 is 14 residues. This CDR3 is CASSELAGIYEQYF. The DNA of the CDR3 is TGTGCCAGCAGCGAACTAGCGGGAATCTACGAGCAGTACTTC.

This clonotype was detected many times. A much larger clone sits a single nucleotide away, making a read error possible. In DNA form, the CDR3 reads TGTGCCAGCAGCCGTCGGGGGGACCGTCCGGAGCAGTCCTTC. It encodes CASSRRGDRPEQSF. The V call is TRBV9, the J call TRBJ2-1; 7 bases are shared with TRBD2. The CDR3 sequence is 14 residues long. Germline values: CDR1 SGDLS, CDR2 YYNGEE.

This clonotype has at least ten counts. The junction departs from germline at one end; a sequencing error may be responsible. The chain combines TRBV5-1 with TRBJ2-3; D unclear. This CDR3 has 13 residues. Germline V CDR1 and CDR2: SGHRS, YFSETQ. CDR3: CASSLAERPPVIF. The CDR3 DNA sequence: TGCGCCAGCAGCTTGGCGGAGAGACCCCCCGTGATTTTT. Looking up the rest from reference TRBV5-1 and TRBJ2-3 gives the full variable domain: KAGVTQTPRYLIKTRGQQVTLSCSPISGHRSVSWYQQTPGQGLQFLFEYFSETQRNKGNFPGRFSGRQFSNSRSEMNVSTLELGDSALYLCASSLAERPPVIFGPGTRLTVL.

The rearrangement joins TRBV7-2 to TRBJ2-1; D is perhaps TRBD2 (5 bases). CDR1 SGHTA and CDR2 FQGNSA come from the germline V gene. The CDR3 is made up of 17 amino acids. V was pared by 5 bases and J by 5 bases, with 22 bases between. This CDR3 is CASSPLWPSGHDNEQFF. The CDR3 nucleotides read TGTGCCAGCAGCCCACTCTGGCCCAGCGGCCATGACAATGAGCAGTTCTTC.

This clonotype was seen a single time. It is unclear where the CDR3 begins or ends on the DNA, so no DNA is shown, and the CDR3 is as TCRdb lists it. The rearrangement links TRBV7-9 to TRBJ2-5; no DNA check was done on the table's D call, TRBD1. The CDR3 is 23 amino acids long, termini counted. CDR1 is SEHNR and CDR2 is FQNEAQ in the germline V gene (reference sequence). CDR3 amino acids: CASSFYICSARDGRELRQETQYF.

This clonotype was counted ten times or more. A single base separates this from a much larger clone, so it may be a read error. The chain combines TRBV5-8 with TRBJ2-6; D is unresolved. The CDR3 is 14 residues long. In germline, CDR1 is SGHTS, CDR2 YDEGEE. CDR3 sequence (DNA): TGTGCCAGCAGCTTGGAGTCTGCGGCCAACGTCCTGACTTTC. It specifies CASSLESAANVLTF.

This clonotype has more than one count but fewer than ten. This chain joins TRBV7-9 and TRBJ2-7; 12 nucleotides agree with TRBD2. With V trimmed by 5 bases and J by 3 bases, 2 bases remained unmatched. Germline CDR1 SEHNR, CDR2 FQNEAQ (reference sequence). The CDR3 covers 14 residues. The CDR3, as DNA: TGTGCCAGCAGCGAGGGACTAGCGGGCTACGAGCAGTACTTC. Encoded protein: CASSEGLAGYEQYF.

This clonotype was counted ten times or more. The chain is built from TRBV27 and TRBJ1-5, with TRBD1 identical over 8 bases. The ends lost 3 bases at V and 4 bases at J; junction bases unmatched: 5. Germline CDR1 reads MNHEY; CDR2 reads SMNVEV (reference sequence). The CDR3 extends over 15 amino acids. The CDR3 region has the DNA TGTGCCAGCAGTTTTTCAACAGGGGGAAATCAGCCCCAGCATTTT. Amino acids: CASSFSTGGNQPQHF.

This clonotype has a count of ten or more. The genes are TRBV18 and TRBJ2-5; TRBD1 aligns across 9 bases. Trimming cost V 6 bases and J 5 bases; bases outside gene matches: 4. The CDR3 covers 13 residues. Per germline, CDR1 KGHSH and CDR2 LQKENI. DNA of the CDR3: TGTGCCAGCTCGGGGGACAGGGCCGAGACCCAGTACTTC. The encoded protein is CASSGDRAETQYF.

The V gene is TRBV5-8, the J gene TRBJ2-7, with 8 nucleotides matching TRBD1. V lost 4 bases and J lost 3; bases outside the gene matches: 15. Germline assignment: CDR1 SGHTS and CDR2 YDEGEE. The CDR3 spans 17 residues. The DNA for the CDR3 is TGTGCCAGCAGCCTTGGACAGGGCTACGGACAGCACTACGAGCAGTACTTC. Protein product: CASSLGQGYGQHYEQYF.

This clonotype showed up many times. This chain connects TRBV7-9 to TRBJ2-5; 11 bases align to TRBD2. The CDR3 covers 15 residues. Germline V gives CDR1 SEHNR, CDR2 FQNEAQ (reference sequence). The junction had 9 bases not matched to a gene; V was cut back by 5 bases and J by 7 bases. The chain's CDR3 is CASSGTSGGSGTQYF. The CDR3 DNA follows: TGTGCCAGCAGCGGGACTAGCGGAGGGAGTGGGACCCAGTACTTC.

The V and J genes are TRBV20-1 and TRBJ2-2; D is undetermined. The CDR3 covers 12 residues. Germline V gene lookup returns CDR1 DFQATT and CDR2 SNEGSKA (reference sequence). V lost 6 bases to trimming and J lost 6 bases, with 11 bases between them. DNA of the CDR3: TGCAGTGCCCAGGAGACGGCCGGGGAGCTGTTTTTT. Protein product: CSAQETAGELFF.

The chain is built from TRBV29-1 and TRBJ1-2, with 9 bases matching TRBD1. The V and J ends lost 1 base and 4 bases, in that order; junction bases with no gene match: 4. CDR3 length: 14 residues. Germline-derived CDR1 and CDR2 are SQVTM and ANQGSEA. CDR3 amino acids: CSVEGTGESYGYTF. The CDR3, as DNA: TGCAGCGTTGAAGGGACAGGGGAGAGCTATGGCTACACCTTC.

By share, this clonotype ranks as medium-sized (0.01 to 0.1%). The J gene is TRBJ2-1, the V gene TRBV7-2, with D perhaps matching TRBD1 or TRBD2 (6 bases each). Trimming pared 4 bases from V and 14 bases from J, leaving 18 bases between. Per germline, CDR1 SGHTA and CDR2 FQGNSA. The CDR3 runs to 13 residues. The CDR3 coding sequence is TGTGCCAGCAGCTCAAAGTCCTCCGGGGGCGAGTTCTTC. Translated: CASSSKSSGGEFF.

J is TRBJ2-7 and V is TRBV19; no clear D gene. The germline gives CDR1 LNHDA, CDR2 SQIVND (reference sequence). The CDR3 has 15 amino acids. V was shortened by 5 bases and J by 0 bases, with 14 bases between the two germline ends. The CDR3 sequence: CASSVGGPSSYEQYF. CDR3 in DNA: TGTGCCAGTAGTGTTGGTGGGCCAAGCTCCTACGAGCAGTACTTC.

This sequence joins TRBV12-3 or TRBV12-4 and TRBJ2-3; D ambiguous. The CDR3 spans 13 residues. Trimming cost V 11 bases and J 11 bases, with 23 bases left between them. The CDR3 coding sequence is TGTGCCTCCACAGAGAACTCCTACAATGAGCAGTATTTT. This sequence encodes CASTENSYNEQYF.

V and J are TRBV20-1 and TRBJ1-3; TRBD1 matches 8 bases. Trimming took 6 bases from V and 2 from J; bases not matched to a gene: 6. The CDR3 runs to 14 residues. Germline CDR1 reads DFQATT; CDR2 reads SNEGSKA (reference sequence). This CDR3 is CSAPGQGAGNTIYF. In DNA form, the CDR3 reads TGCAGTGCCCCTGGACAGGGCGCTGGAAACACCATATATTTT.

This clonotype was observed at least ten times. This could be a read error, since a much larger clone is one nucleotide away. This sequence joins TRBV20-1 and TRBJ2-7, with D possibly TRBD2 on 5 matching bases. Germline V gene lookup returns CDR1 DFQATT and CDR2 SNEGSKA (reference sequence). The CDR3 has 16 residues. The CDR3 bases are TGCAGTGCTAGTCCTAGTTACCACGCGACTAATCACGATCAGTACTTC. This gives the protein CSASPSYHATNHDQYF.

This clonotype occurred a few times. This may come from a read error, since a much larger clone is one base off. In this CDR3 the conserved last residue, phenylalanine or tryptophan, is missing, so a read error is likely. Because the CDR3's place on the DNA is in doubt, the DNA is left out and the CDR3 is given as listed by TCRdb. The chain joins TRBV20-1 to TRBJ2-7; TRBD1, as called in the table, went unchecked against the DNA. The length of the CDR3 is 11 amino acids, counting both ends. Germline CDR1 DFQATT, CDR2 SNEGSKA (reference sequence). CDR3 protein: CSAGDSYEQSL.

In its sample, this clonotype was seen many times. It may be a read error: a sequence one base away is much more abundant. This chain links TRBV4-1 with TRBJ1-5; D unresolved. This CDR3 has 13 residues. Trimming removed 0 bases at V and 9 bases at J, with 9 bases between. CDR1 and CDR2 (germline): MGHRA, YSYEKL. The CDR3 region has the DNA TGCGCCAGCAGCCAAGAGAGTAGGCGGCCCCAGCATTTT. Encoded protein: CASSQESRRPQHF.

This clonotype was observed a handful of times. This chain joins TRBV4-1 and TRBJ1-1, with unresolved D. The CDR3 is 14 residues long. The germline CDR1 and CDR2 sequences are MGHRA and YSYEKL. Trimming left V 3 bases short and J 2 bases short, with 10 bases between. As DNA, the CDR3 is TGCGCCAGCAGCCATGCCGGGGTTAACACTGAAGCTTTCTTT. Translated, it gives CASSHAGVNTEAFF.

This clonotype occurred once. DNA for the CDR3: TGTGCCAGCATTTATAACAGCGGGAGATCTGGATATACGCAGTATTTT. Its protein is CASIYNSGRSGYTQYF. The chain couples TRBV6-1 to TRBJ2-3; 8 positions agree with TRBD2. Trimming cost V 7 bases and J 7 bases; bases outside gene matches: 16. CDR1 is MNHNS and CDR2 is SASEGT in the germline V gene. The CDR3 covers 16 residues.

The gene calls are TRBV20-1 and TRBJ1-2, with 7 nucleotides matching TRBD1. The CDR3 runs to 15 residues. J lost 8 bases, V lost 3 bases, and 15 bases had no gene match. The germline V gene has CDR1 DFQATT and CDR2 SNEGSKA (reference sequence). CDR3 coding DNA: TGCAGTGCTAGGCCTTCTCAGGGGCCAGGGGGAGGCTACACCTTC. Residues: CSARPSQGPGGGYTF.

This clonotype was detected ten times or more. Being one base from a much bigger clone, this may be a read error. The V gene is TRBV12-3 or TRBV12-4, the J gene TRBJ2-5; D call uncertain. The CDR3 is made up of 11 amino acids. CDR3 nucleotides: TGTGCCCGCAGCCTAGGGGAGACCCAGTACTTC. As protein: CARSLGETQYF.

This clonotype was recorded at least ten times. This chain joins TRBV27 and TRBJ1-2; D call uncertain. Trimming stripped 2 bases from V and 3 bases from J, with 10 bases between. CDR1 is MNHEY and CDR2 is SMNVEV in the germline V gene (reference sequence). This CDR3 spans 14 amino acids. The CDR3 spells CASSLKHSYYGYTF. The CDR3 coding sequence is TGTGCCAGCAGTTTAAAGCACAGCTACTATGGCTACACCTTC.

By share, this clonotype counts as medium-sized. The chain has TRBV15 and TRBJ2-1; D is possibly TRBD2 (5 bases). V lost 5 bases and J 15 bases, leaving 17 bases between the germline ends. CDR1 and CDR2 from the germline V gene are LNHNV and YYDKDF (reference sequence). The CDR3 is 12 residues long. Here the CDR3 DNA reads TGTGCCACCAGCCCCGCGGGCGGAACCGGGTTCTTC. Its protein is CATSPAGGTGFF.

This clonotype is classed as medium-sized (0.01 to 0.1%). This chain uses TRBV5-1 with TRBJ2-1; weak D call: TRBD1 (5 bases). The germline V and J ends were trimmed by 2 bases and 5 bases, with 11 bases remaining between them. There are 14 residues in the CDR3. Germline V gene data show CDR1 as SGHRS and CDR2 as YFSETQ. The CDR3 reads CASSFVTGNNEQFF. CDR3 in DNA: TGCGCCAGCAGCTTCGTCACAGGTAACAATGAGCAGTTCTTC.

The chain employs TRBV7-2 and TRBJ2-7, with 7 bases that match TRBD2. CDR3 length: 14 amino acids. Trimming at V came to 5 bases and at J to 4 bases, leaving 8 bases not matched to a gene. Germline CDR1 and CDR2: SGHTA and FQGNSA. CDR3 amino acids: CASSRSSGPYEQYF. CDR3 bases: TGTGCCAGCAGCCGTTCTAGCGGCCCATACGAGCAGTACTTC.

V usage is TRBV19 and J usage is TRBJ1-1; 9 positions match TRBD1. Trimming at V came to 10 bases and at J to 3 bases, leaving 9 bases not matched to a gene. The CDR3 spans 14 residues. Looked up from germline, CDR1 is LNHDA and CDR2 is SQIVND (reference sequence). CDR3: CANKRTGEDTEAFF. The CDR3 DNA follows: TGTGCCAATAAAAGGACAGGGGAGGACACTGAAGCTTTCTTT. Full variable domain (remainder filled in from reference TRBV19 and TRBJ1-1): DGGITQSPKYLFRKEGQNVTLSCEQNLNHDAMYWYRQDPGQGLRLIYYSQIVNDFQKGDIAEGYSVSREKKESFPLTVTSAQKNPTAFYLCANKRTGEDTEAFFGQGTRLTVV.

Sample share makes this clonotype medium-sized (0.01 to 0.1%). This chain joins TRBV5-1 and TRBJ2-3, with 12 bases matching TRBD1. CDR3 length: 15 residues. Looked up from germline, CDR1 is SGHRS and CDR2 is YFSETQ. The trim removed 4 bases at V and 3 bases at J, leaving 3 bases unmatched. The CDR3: CASSRGQGATDTQYF. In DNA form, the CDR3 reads TGCGCCAGCAGCCGGGGACAGGGGGCGACAGATACGCAGTATTTT.

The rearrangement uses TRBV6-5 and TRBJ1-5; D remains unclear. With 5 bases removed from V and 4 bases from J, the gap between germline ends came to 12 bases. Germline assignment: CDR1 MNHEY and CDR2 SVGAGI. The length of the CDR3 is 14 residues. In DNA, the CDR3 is TGTGCCAGCAGTAAAGGATTGGGGAATCAGCCCCAGCATTTT. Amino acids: CASSKGLGNQPQHF.